The 15 T cell receptor beta chains listed next were all sequenced from one sample in a study of breast tumors, draining lymph nodes, adjacent tissues. TCRdb analysed the multiplex PCR reads with MiXCR anew, one entry per CDR3 protein. The table includes 25,000 or so distinct CDR3 sequences, around 68% detected once. Sequenced material: tumor-adjacent breast tissue. Receptors were obtained from a female donor with breast cancer. Some clones in this sample may be carry-over from other donors' samples.

In this sample, this clonotype turned up once. This rearrangement joins TRBV14 to TRBJ2-5; D unresolved. Trimming cost V 3 bases and J 5 bases, with 7 bases left between them. Germline V gives CDR1 SGHDN, CDR2 FVKESK. The length of the CDR3 is 12 residues. This CDR3 is CASSQVVETQYF. In DNA form, the CDR3 reads TGTGCCAGCAGCCAGGTGGTGGAGACCCAGTACTTC. The whole variable domain, remainder taken from reference TRBV14 and TRBJ2-5, is EAGVTQFPSHSVIEKGQTVTLRCDPISGHDNLYWYRRVMGKEIKFLLHFVKESKQDESGMPNNRFLAERTGGTYSTLKVQPAELEDSGVYFCASSQVVETQYFGPGTRLLVL.

This chain connects TRBV10-2 to TRBJ1-3; D is undetermined. Trimming cost V 8 bases and J 2 bases, with 10 bases left between them. Per the germline V gene, CDR1 is WSHSY and CDR2 is SAAADI. This CDR3 has 13 residues. The CDR3 DNA is TGCGCCAGCGCCCAGTCTGCTGGAAACACCATATATTTT. Protein sequence: CASAQSAGNTIYF.

This clonotype was seen only a few times. V usage is TRBV7-6 and J usage is TRBJ2-3; 11 positions match TRBD2. In germline, CDR1 is SGHVS, CDR2 FNYEAQ. The CDR3 runs to 16 residues. Trimming removed 5 bases from V and 2 bases from J; junction bases left unmatched: 6. The CDR3 DNA follows: TGTGCCAGCAGCCCGCCGGGACTAGCGGTCACAGATACGCAGTATTTT. As protein: CASSPPGLAVTDTQYF. Variable domain in full (rest from reference TRBV7-6 and TRBJ2-3): GAGVSQSPRYKVTKRGQDVALRCDPISGHVSLYWYRQALGQGPEFLTYFNYEAQQDKSGLPNDRFSAERPEGSISTLTIQRTEQRDSAMYRCASSPPGLAVTDTQYFGPGTRLTVL.

J is TRBJ2-2 and V is TRBV28; 10 bases match TRBD2. The CDR3 runs to 18 residues. V trimming: 5 bases; J trimming: 0 bases; junction bases outside the gene matches: 9. Germline CDR1 reads MDHEN; CDR2 reads SYDVKM. For the CDR3, the DNA is TGTGCCAGCAGTACACTAGCGGGGTGGGTTTCGAACACCGGGGAGCTGTTTTTT. It translates to CASSTLAGWVSNTGELFF.

This chain joins TRBV6-5 and TRBJ2-2, with a possible D match to TRBD2 (6 bases). Germline values: CDR1 MNHEY, CDR2 SVGAGI. This CDR3 spans 16 amino acids. V was trimmed by 2 bases and J by 3 bases, leaving 13 bases between them. The CDR3, as DNA: TGTGCCAGCAGTTACGATCGGGGAGGATACACCGGGGAGCTGTTTTTT. Amino acids: CASSYDRGGYTGELFF.

The chain uses TRBV10-3 and TRBJ1-5; TRBD1 might be the D (6 bases). Per germline, CDR1 ENHRY and CDR2 SYGVKD. Trimming shortened V by 0 bases and J by 6 bases, and 6 bases separated the two germline ends. The CDR3 totals 13 residues. The CDR3 coding sequence is TGTGCCATCAGTGAGTCGGGGGCTCAGCCCCAGCATTTT. Translation gives CAISESGAQPQHF.

This chain links TRBV7-8 with TRBJ2-1; D gene ambiguous. Trimming removed 1 base from V and 2 bases from J, with 3 bases in between. CDR3 length: 13 residues. Germline CDR1 and CDR2: SGHVS and FQNEAQ. Written as DNA, the CDR3 is TGTGCCAGCAGCTTAGTAACCTACAATGAGCAGTTCTTC. Protein product: CASSLVTYNEQFF.

The CDR3 loop is CASSLVGYETQYF. CDR3 sequence (DNA): TGTGCCAGCAGCTTAGTTGGGTACGAGACCCAGTACTTC. V gene TRBV7-9 combines with J gene TRBJ2-5; D gene uncertain. V dropped 1 base and J dropped 5 bases, with 8 bases sitting between them. This CDR3 has 13 amino acids. In germline, CDR1 is SEHNR, CDR2 FQNEAQ (reference sequence). Filled out from reference TRBV7-9 and TRBJ2-5, the complete variable domain reads DTGVSQNPRHKITKRGQNVTFRCDPISEHNRLYWYRQTLGQGPEFLTYFQNEAQLEKSRLLSDRFSAERPKGSFSTLEIQRTEQGDSAMYLCASSLVGYETQYFGPGTRLLVL.

Within the sample, this clonotype is medium-sized. This chain connects TRBV4-2 to TRBJ1-4; D is ambiguous. The germline V gene encodes CDR1 LGHNA and CDR2 YNFKEQ. This CDR3 region has 13 residues. Deletions cut 4 bases from V and 4 bases from J, with 7 bases between. The CDR3, as DNA: TGTGCCAGCAGCCTCCTCATTAATGAAAAACTGTTTTTT. As protein: CASSLLINEKLFF.

J is TRBJ1-6 and V is TRBV20-1; possible D gene TRBD1, 5 bases. Germline CDR1 reads DFQATT; CDR2 reads SNEGSKA (reference sequence). Trimming removed 0 bases at V and 0 bases at J, with 9 bases between. This CDR3 spans 16 amino acids. The DNA of the CDR3 is TGCAGTGCTAGAGATCGGGGGAGCTCCTATAATTCACCCCTCCACTTT. It encodes CSARDRGSSYNSPLHF.

This chain connects TRBV5-1 to TRBJ2-3, with D hard to call. Per germline, CDR1 SGHRS and CDR2 YFSETQ. Between the trimmed V and J ends, which lost 1 base and 5 bases, there was a span of 11 bases. The CDR3 covers 14 residues. The CDR3 DNA is TGCGCCAGCAGCTTGTCAGGATTTCAAGATACGCAGTATTTT. Protein sequence: CASSLSGFQDTQYF.

This clonotype occurred many times. V usage is TRBV27 and J usage is TRBJ1-2; 8 bases line up with TRBD1. The CDR3 length is 13 residues. The germline gives CDR1 MNHEY, CDR2 SMNVEV (reference sequence). V gave up 5 bases and J gave up 2 bases; unmatched junction bases: 1. The CDR3 coding sequence is TGTGCCAGCAGTGGACAGGGAAACTATGGCTACACCTTC. As protein: CASSGQGNYGYTF.

The chain recombines TRBV10-2 with TRBJ2-7; D is perhaps TRBD1 or TRBD2 (5 bases each). Trimming shortened V by 6 bases and J by 0 bases, and 18 bases separated the two germline ends. The CDR3 is 16 amino acids. The germline V gene has CDR1 WSHSY and CDR2 SAAADI. The CDR3 region has the DNA TGCGCCAGCAGCCCCTGGGGGTCTGCGGACTCCTACGAGCAGTACTTC. It yields the protein CASSPWGSADSYEQYF.

A few counts support this clonotype. The chain carries TRBV2 and TRBJ1-5, with a tentative D call TRBD1 (6 bases). V was clipped by 5 bases and J by 3 bases, with 11 bases between them. Germline CDR1 SNHLY, CDR2 FYNNEI. This CDR3 comprises 14 residues. The CDR3 reads CASSRGQNNQPQHF. CDR3 coding DNA: TGTGCCAGCAGTAGAGGACAGAACAATCAGCCCCAGCATTTT. The complete variable domain, with remaining parts taken from reference TRBV2 and TRBJ1-5, reads EPEVTQTPSHQVTQMGQEVILRCVPISNHLYFYWYRQILGQKVEFLVSFYNNEISEKSEIFDDQFSVERPDGSNFTLKIRSTKLEDSAMYFCASSRGQNNQPQHFGDGTRLSIL.

This clonotype was observed once. J is TRBJ2-7 and V is TRBV20-1; 12 bases match TRBD2. The CDR3 is 14 amino acids. CDR1 is DFQATT and CDR2 is SNEGSKA in the germline V gene (reference sequence). V was clipped by 4 bases and J by 4 bases; unmatched bases: 5. The CDR3 spells CSAILAGGLYEQYF. The CDR3 DNA is TGCAGTGCTATCCTAGCGGGAGGGTTATACGAGCAGTACTTC.